This TCR beta chain was sequenced during a study of identical twins. TCRdb re-derived calls from the 5' RACE reads in MiXCR, one entry per CDR3 protein. The data hold approximately 600,000 distinct CDR3 sequences, with 7.1% observed a single time. Regarding this clonotype: Its antigen is unidentified.

General study findings and limits: Excess sharing by twins proved weaker in beta out-of-frame sequences.

These data are also associated with another study on yellow fever vaccine responses in identical twins. As that report states: In identical twins, vaccine T cell responses appeared partly shared and partly individual.

Material for sequencing was PBMCs. This sequence was found in a woman between 18 and 29 years old in good health.

CDR3 nucleotide sequence: TGTGCCAGCTCGGGTGGGCAGGGACCCGGCTACGAGCAGTACTTC. Translated: CASSGGQGPGYEQYF. The chain is built from TRBV18 and TRBJ2-7; perhaps D is TRBD1 or TRBD2 (5 bases each). The CDR3 length is 15 residues. CDR1 is KGHSH, CDR2 LQKENI, per germline. Trimming cost V 6 bases and J 3 bases, with 18 bases left between them. Looking up the rest from reference TRBV18 and TRBJ2-7 gives the full variable domain: NAGVMQNPRHLVRRRGQEARLRCSPMKGHSHVYWYRQLPEEGLKFMVYLQKENIIDESGMPKERFSAEFPKEGPSILRIQQVVRGDSAAYFCASSGGQGPGYEQYFGPGTRLTVT.